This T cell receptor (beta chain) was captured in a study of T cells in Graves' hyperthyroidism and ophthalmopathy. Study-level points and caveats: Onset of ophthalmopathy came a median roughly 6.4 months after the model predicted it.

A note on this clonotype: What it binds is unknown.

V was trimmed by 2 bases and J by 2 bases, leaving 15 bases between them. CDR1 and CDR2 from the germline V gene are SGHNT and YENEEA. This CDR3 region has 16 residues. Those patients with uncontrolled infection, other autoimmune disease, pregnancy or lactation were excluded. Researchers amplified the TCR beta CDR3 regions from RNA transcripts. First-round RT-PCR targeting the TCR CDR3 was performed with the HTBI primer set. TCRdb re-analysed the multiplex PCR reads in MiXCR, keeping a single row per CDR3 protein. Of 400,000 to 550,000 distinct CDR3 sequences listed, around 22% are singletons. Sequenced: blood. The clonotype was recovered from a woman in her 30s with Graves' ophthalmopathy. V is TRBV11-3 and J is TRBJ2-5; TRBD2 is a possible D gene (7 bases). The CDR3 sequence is CASSLRGARGQETQYF. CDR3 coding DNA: TGTGCCAGCAGCTTACGGGGGGCCCGCGGACAAGAGACCCAGTACTTC.